This TCR beta chain came from a study of CD4+ T cells in melanoma. The method was immunoSEQ multiplex PCR; TCRdb's version includes in-frame clones alone and lacks a portion of them. The sample lists 140,000 or so clones; 80% to 95% were seen once. This clone was picked up a small number of times. Its specificity is not known. V gave up 0 bases and J gave up 7 bases, with 18 bases separating them. The germline V gene has CDR1 MNHEY and CDR2 SVGAGI. CDR3 length equals 16 residues. General study results and limits: CD8+ T cell, macrophage and B cell function reportedly correlated with neoantigen-specific CD4+ T cells. In melanoma, neoantigen-specific CD4+ T cells reportedly differed in differentiation state.

The chain combines TRBV6-5 with TRBJ1-1; D gene unclear. This receptor was taken from a human donor with melanoma. In nucleotides, the CDR3 is TGTGCCAGCAGTTACTCGAGGTCCCGGCTGGACCGTGAAGCTTTCTTT. Its protein product is CASSYSRSRLDREAFF.